Detailed here is one T cell receptor beta chain. This specimen comes from a study of blood T cell repertoires in COVID-19. At the level of the study: PBMCs, B-cell-depleted T cells, or T cells were the source of the cDNA or gDNA that made up the material.

Germline values: CDR1 SGDLS, CDR2 YYNGEE. The CDR3 is 14 residues long. Trimming pared 1 base from V and 7 bases from J, leaving 9 bases between. In the original processing: Estimation of nucleated cell counts relied on the amplification of reference gene primers. Profiling relied on immunoSEQ multiplex PCR, and the TCRdb table lists in-frame clones only, not all of them. The DNA was the basis for D and trimming; V, J and clone size are from that table. The sample has 390,000 or so clones; around 83% are singletons. Individuals drawn from approximately 22 US areas were roughly 18 to 100 years old. Self-reported history from a screening survey and questionnaire set each donor's cohort.

The sequence came from a woman aged 45 to 65 who had recovered from COVID-19. Sequencing used PBMCs or T cells enriched from blood (not recorded which). The gene calls are TRBV9 and TRBJ1-6; the D is unclear. CDR3 sequence (DNA): TGTGCCAGCAGCGTAAAAGAACTCAATTCACCCCTCCACTTT. Translating gives CASSVKELNSPLHF. Complete variable domain (other parts from reference TRBV9 and TRBJ1-6): DSGVTQTPKHLITATGQRVTLRCSPRSGDLSVYWYQQSLDQGLQFLIQYYNGEERAKGNILERFSAQQFPDLHSELNLSSLELGDSALYFCASSVKELNSPLHFGNGTRLTVT.